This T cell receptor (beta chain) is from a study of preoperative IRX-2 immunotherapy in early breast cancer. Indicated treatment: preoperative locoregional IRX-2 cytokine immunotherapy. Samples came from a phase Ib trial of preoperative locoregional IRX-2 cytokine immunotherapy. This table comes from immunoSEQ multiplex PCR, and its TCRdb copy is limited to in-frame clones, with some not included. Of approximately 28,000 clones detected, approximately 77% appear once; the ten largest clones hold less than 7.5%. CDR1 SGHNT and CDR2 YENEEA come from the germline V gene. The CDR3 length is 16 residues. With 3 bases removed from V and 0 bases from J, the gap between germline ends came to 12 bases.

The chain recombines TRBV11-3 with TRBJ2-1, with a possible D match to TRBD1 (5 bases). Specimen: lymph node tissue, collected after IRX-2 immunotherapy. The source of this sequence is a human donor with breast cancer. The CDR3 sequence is CASSLPTDYSYNEQFF. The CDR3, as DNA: TGTGCCAGCAGCTTGCCGACAGATTACTCCTACAATGAGCAGTTCTTC.